The 13 T cell receptor beta chains reported below all come from one sample, sequenced in a study of regulatory T cells in long-lasting Graves disease. Building of the TCR beta libraries involved iRepertoire HTBI primers and Arm-PCR of CDR3 regions. TCRdb passed the multiplex PCR reads through MiXCR, listing each CDR3 protein once. The data contain about 210,000 distinct CDR3 sequences, around 20% of them singletons. Time point defined: newly diagnosed GD, antithyroid drugs for less than 3 months. There was RNA extracted from PBMCs, and the TCR library was made from it. This sample also appeared in a second study, on T cells in Graves' hyperthyroidism and ophthalmopathy.

The sequencing here drew on peripheral blood mononuclear cells (PBMCs), taken at new diagnosis, from a patient treated with antithyroid drugs. The source of these receptors is a woman in her 30s with Graves disease.

This clonotype was observed many times. CDR3 in amino acids: CATSDRDRYEAFF. DNA of the CDR3: TGTGCCACCAGTGATAGGGACCGATATGAAGCTTTCTTT. The chain recombines TRBV24-1 with TRBJ1-1; the D gene is possibly TRBD1 (5 bases). CDR1 is KGHDR, CDR2 SFDVKD, per germline. The CDR3 spans 13 residues. The germline V and J ends were trimmed by 3 bases and 7 bases, with 11 bases remaining between them.

There are many counts of this clonotype. The chain recombines TRBV10-2 with TRBJ2-1; no clear D. Trimming pared 1 base from V and 4 bases from J, leaving 17 bases between. Germline values: CDR1 WSHSY, CDR2 SAAADI. The CDR3 has 17 residues. The CDR3 region has the DNA TGCGCCAGCAGTGAGTGGAGATCCGAGAACCCTTACAATGAGCAGTTCTTC. It is translated as CASSEWRSENPYNEQFF.

This clonotype was observed at least ten times. The chain joins TRBV25-1 to TRBJ2-6; D may match TRBD1 or TRBD2 (5 bases each). Germline assignment: CDR1 MGHDK and CDR2 SYGVNS. V was shortened by 1 base and J by 4 bases, with 17 bases between the two germline ends. This CDR3 region has 18 residues. This CDR3 is CASSELWDDHSGANVLTF. The CDR3 DNA is TGTGCCAGCAGTGAATTGTGGGACGACCATTCCGGGGCCAACGTCCTGACTTTC. The full variable domain, completed using reference TRBV25-1 and TRBJ2-6, is EADIYQTPRYLVIGTGKKITLECSQTMGHDKMYWYQQDPGMELHLIHYSYGVNSTEKGDLSSESTVSRIRTEHFPLTLESARPSHTSQYLCASSELWDDHSGANVLTFGAGSRLTVL.

V and J are TRBV4-2 and TRBJ2-7; perhaps TRBD1 as D (6 bases). CDR1 and CDR2 from the germline V gene are LGHNA and YNFKEQ. The CDR3 loop spans 14 amino acids. V was trimmed by 4 bases and J by 4 bases, leaving 14 bases between them. CDR3 amino acids: CASSPTGEKYEQYF. CDR3 nucleotide sequence: TGTGCCAGCAGCCCGACAGGCGAGAAGTACGAGCAGTACTTC.

This clonotype came up many times. The chain uses TRBV3-1 and TRBJ1-2, with no clear D. The CDR3 loop spans 15 amino acids. The V end was cut by 4 bases, the J end by 0 bases, with 12 bases between. CDR1 and CDR2 from the germline V gene are LGHDT and YNNKEL (reference sequence). In DNA form, the CDR3 reads TGTGCCAGCAGCCCTACTCCCCCCTCTAACTATGGCTACACCTTC. Encoded protein: CASSPTPPSNYGYTF.

This clonotype was counted many times. V gene TRBV10-3 combines with J gene TRBJ1-1; D is ambiguous. This CDR3 has 15 amino acids. The V gene lost 3 bases and the J gene lost 1 base, with 12 bases spanning the gap. Looked up from germline, CDR1 is ENHRY and CDR2 is SYGVKD. The CDR3 is CAISDKAQRNTEAFF. DNA of the CDR3: TGTGCCATCAGTGACAAGGCGCAAAGGAACACTGAAGCTTTCTTT.

The table lists this clonotype with many counts. The chain uses TRBV11-2 and TRBJ2-5; D not resolved. V shed 7 bases and J shed 0 bases, with 21 bases lying between them. The germline V gene encodes CDR1 SGHAT and CDR2 FQNNGV. The CDR3 runs to 17 residues. The CDR3 bases are TGTGCCAGCACCCACGGTTCTGGAACAGAGTACCAAGAGACCCAGTACTTC. It is translated as CASTHGSGTEYQETQYF.

This clonotype was seen at least ten times. The V gene is TRBV28, the J gene TRBJ2-3; 11 bases fit TRBD2. Trimming took 5 bases from V and 3 from J; bases not matched to a gene: 7. The germline V gene has CDR1 MDHEN and CDR2 SYDVKM. The length of the CDR3 is 16 residues. The DNA for the CDR3 is TGTGCCAGCAGTACCAGACTAGCGGGAAGGACAGATACGCAGTATTTT. Protein sequence: CASSTRLAGRTDTQYF.

V and J are TRBV6-1 and TRBJ1-5, with 9 bases that match TRBD1. From germline, CDR1 is MNHNS and CDR2 SASEGT. V lost 5 bases, J lost 1 base, and 9 bases stayed unmatched. This CDR3 comprises 17 residues. CDR3 amino acids: CASSLQGQGLSNQPQHF. The CDR3, as DNA: TGTGCCAGCAGTCTACAGGGACAGGGTTTGAGCAATCAGCCCCAGCATTTT.

The J gene is TRBJ2-3, the V gene TRBV27; possibly TRBD2 for D (6 bases). Germline-derived CDR1 and CDR2 are MNHEY and SMNVEV (reference sequence). V shed 5 bases and J shed 3 bases, with 9 bases lying between them. The CDR3 is made up of 13 amino acids. CDR3 sequence: CASSAGLTDTQYF. Here the CDR3 DNA reads TGTGCCAGCAGTGCGGGGCTTACAGATACGCAGTATTTT.

In this sample, this clonotype turned up many times. The chain recombines TRBV30 with TRBJ1-2, with 12 nucleotides matching TRBD1. The germline gives CDR1 GTSNPN, CDR2 SVGIG (reference sequence). The CDR3 has 15 residues. The V and J ends lost 8 bases and 8 bases, in that order; junction bases with no gene match: 15. The CDR3 reads CARSTGTGGLGGYTF. The CDR3 DNA is TGTGCCCGATCAACGGGGACAGGGGGCTTAGGAGGCTACACCTTC.

This clonotype has ten or more counts. The chain joins TRBV30 to TRBJ1-1; D is undetermined. V lost 1 base to trimming and J lost 5 bases, with 11 bases between them. The CDR3 is 13 amino acids. Germline V gene data show CDR1 as GTSNPN and CDR2 as SVGIG (reference sequence). CDR3 in amino acids: CAWSGLFGTEAFF. The CDR3 DNA sequence: TGTGCCTGGAGTGGCCTTTTCGGGACTGAAGCTTTCTTT.

About this clonotype itself: Just one base apart from a much larger clone, this may be a read error. The V gene is TRBV4-2, the J gene TRBJ1-6, with D unclear. Per the germline V gene, CDR1 is LGHNA and CDR2 is YNFKEQ. This CDR3 region has 12 residues. Here the CDR3 DNA reads TGTGCCAGCCGCCAGGAAGGTCCACCCCTCCACTTT. The encoded protein is CASRQEGPPLHF.